These 26 T cell receptor beta chains were all obtained from the same sample, sequenced in a study of cytomegalovirus exposure and HLA in healthy donors. The PCR contained 60 Vbeta and 13 Jbeta primers. The method was immunoSEQ multiplex PCR; TCRdb's version includes in-frame clones alone and lacks a portion of them. This sample carries around 160,000 clones, approximately 80% of them seen once, and the ten largest clones take 7.4%. Source material: PBMCs. The receptors come from a male donor in good health and CMV-seropositive.

The V and J genes are TRBV6-6 and TRBJ2-5; tentative D call: TRBD1 (6 bases). The CDR3 has 15 residues. In germline, CDR1 is MNHNY, CDR2 SVGAGI (reference sequence). V dropped 6 bases and J dropped 5 bases, with 19 bases sitting between them. The CDR3 nucleotides are TGTGCCAGCAGCCTTGGGACACCCCCGGGGGAGACCCAGTACTTC. Translation: CASSLGTPPGETQYF.

The table lists this clone with a count of one. The CDR3 here is CASRPRAGEQYF. The CDR3 bases are TGTGCCAGCAGACCACGGGCGGGGGAGCAGTACTTC. This chain connects TRBV6-5 to TRBJ2-7; a weak D match, TRBD2 (6 bases). This CDR3 spans 12 amino acids. The germline CDR1 and CDR2 sequences are MNHEY and SVGAGI. The V and J ends lost 6 bases and 7 bases respectively, with 13 bases between them.

V and J are TRBV11-2 and TRBJ1-2; TRBD1 might be the D (6 bases). This CDR3 is 14 amino acids long. V was cut by 1 base and J by 8 bases, with 14 bases left in between. The V gene's germline CDR1 is SGHAT and CDR2 FQNNGV. The CDR3 sequence: CASSLVGAPQGYTF. For the CDR3, the DNA is TGTGCCAGCAGCTTAGTGGGGGCCCCTCAAGGCTACACCTTC.

The V and J genes are TRBV23-1 and TRBJ2-7, with D perhaps matching TRBD2 (5 bases). TRBV23-1 is reported as an ORF; its role is uncertain. The CDR3 totals 15 residues. Trimming shortened V by 5 bases and J by 2 bases, and 16 bases separated the two germline ends. The CDR3 DNA reads as TGCGCCAGCAGTTCTACACGCGGAGGCCCCTACGAGCAGTACTTC. Protein product: CASSSTRGGPYEQYF.

This clone was detected once. Here the CDR3 DNA reads TGTGCCAGCAGCTCCGGGACAGGGGATTCACCCCTCCACTTT. It encodes CASSSGTGDSPLHF. The V call is TRBV5-8, the J call TRBJ1-6, with 10 bases lining up with TRBD1. Germline CDR1 reads SGHTS; CDR2 reads YDEGEE. V was clipped by 3 bases and J by 8 bases; unmatched bases: 2. The CDR3 spans 14 residues.

The chain recombines TRBV27 with TRBJ2-1; D is possibly TRBD1 (6 bases). This CDR3 has 16 residues. CDR1 and CDR2 (germline): MNHEY, SMNVEV (reference sequence). The ends were cut back, 5 bases at V and 0 bases at J, with 14 bases in the middle. The CDR3 sequence: CASSVMSGASYNEQFF. CDR3 DNA: TGTGCCAGCAGTGTAATGTCAGGGGCCTCCTACAATGAGCAGTTCTTC.

The rearrangement uses TRBV2 and TRBJ1-2; 9 bases line up with TRBD1. V was clipped by 0 bases and J by 4 bases; unmatched bases: 6. Germline values: CDR1 SNHLY, CDR2 FYNNEI. CDR3 length equals 16 residues. This CDR3 reads CASSEADRGRSYGYTF. The CDR3 bases are TGTGCCAGCAGTGAAGCGGACAGGGGCCGCTCCTATGGCTACACCTTC.

This clone was picked up one time. At one end the junction does not follow the germline gene, possibly because of a read error. V and J are TRBV7-9 and TRBJ1-1; D is undetermined. The CDR3 spans 11 residues. Per germline, CDR1 SEHNR and CDR2 FQNEAQ (reference sequence). This chain's CDR3 is CASSSNNEAFF. CDR3 nucleotides: TGTGCCAGCAGTTCCAACAATGAAGCTTTCTTT.

This clone has a single count. The V call is TRBV5-6, the J call TRBJ2-7, with 9 bases fitting TRBD1. With V trimmed by 4 bases and J by 2 bases, 7 bases remained unmatched. Per the germline V gene, CDR1 is SGHDT and CDR2 is YYEEEE. The CDR3 runs 15 residues. CDR3 nucleotides: TGTGCCAGCAGCCCCCCGGACAGGGGACCCTACGAGCAGTACTTC. This encodes CASSPPDRGPYEQYF.

The chain carries TRBV11-2 and TRBJ2-3; TRBD2 matches at 12 bases. The V gene end was trimmed by 1 base and the J gene end by 1 base; junction bases not matched to a gene: 9. Per the germline V gene, CDR1 is SGHAT and CDR2 is FQNNGV. The CDR3 runs to 19 residues. CDR3 coding DNA: TGTGCCAGCAGCTTAGCATTTCTACTAGCGGGGGGCGGCACAGATACGCAGTATTTT. Amino acids: CASSLAFLLAGGGTDTQYF.

V usage is TRBV7-9 and J usage is TRBJ1-2; D might be TRBD1 (5 bases). The CDR3 has 13 residues. Germline V gene data show CDR1 as SEHNR and CDR2 as FQNEAQ (reference sequence). Trimming removed 7 bases at V and 8 bases at J, with 17 bases between. The CDR3: CASTEGDWRGYTF. DNA of the CDR3: TGTGCCAGCACCGAAGGGGACTGGCGAGGCTACACCTTC.

This rearrangement joins TRBV2 to TRBJ1-2, with 7 bases that match TRBD1. Germline assignment: CDR1 SNHLY and CDR2 FYNNEI. The CDR3 has 15 residues. V gave up 6 bases and J gave up 3 bases; unmatched junction bases: 10. The CDR3 region is CASSVEGQVDYGYTF. CDR3 bases: TGTGCCAGCAGCGTGGAAGGACAGGTGGACTATGGCTACACCTTC.

The chain is built from TRBV15 and TRBJ1-4, with 9 positions matching TRBD1. The ends lost 5 bases at V and 8 bases at J; junction bases unmatched: 6. The CDR3 is 14 amino acids. From germline, CDR1 is LNHNV and CDR2 YYDKDF (reference sequence). CDR3 loop: CATSPDRGREKLFF. In DNA form, the CDR3 reads TGTGCCACCAGCCCGGACAGGGGAAGGGAAAAACTGTTTTTT.

The chain is built from TRBV2 and TRBJ1-2; 12 nucleotides align to TRBD1. With V trimmed by 2 bases and J by 4 bases, 8 bases remained unmatched. CDR3 length equals 17 residues. Germline lookup yields CDR1 SNHLY and CDR2 FYNNEI. CDR3 protein: CASSEPKGQGAAYGYTF. In DNA, the CDR3 is TGTGCCAGCAGTGAACCTAAGGGACAGGGGGCGGCCTATGGCTACACCTTC.

The chain is built from TRBV2 and TRBJ1-2; TRBD1 matches 7 bases. From germline, CDR1 is SNHLY and CDR2 FYNNEI. The CDR3 has 14 amino acids. V lost 6 bases, J lost 4 bases, and 8 bases stayed unmatched. The CDR3 sequence: CASRADREGYGYTF. As DNA, the CDR3 is TGTGCCAGCAGAGCTGACAGGGAAGGCTATGGCTACACCTTC.

In DNA form, the CDR3 reads TGTGCCTGGGACAGGGGGCGCCGGGAGACCCAGTACTTC. It is translated as CAWDRGRRETQYF. This chain joins TRBV30 and TRBJ2-5; 10 nucleotides line up with TRBD1. V was pared by 5 bases and J by 5 bases, with 5 bases of the junction left unmatched. Looked up from germline, CDR1 is GTSNPN and CDR2 is SVGIG (reference sequence). The CDR3 consists of 13 residues.

This chain links TRBV30 with TRBJ2-1; the D is unclear. Germline lookup yields CDR1 GTSNPN and CDR2 SVGIG (reference sequence). The CDR3 spans 13 residues. V was cut by 2 bases and J by 11 bases, with 16 bases left in between. CDR3: CAWSTTTPRQQFF. The CDR3 coding sequence is TGTGCCTGGAGTACTACTACGCCCCGGCAGCAGTTCTTC. The whole variable domain, filled in from reference TRBV30 and TRBJ2-1, reads SQTIHQWPATLVQPVGSPLSLECTVEGTSNPNLYWYRQAAGRGLQLLFYSVGIGQISSEVPQNLSASRPQDRQFILSSKKLLLSDSGFYLCAWSTTTPRQQFFGPGTRLTVL.

The sample holds one count of this clone. The chain links TRBV18 to TRBJ1-5, with D uncertain. CDR1 is KGHSH and CDR2 is LQKENI in the germline V gene. The ends were cut back, 4 bases at V and 4 bases at J, with 8 bases in the middle. This CDR3 is 13 amino acids long. CDR3 coding DNA: TGTGCCAGCTCACATGGGCCTAATCAGCCCCAGCATTTT. Translating gives CASSHGPNQPQHF.

V gene TRBV5-6 combines with J gene TRBJ1-4, with 9 bases identical to TRBD1. CDR3 length: 15 residues. Germline CDR1 and CDR2: SGHDT and YYEEEE. The junction had 5 bases not matched to a gene; V was cut back by 0 bases and J by 8 bases. Here the CDR3 reads CASSLGGQGDEKLFF. The CDR3 bases are TGTGCCAGCAGCTTGGGGGGACAGGGCGACGAAAAACTGTTTTTT.

The chain has TRBV2 and TRBJ2-4, with unresolved D. V lost 8 bases, J lost 5 bases, and 4 bases lay in between. CDR3 size: 10 residues. Germline-derived CDR1 and CDR2 are SNHLY and FYNNEI. The CDR3 nucleotides read TGTGCCAGCTTCGAAAACATTCAGTACTTC. Encoded protein: CASFENIQYF.

This chain uses TRBV5-5 with TRBJ1-1; 10 nucleotides line up with TRBD1. V lost 2 bases and J lost 3; bases outside the gene matches: 1. This CDR3 has 14 residues. CDR1 SGHKS and CDR2 YYEKEE come from the germline V gene (reference sequence). CDR3 DNA sequence: TGTGCCAGCAGCTTCGGGACAGGGGACACTGAAGCTTTCTTT. Translation: CASSFGTGDTEAFF.

The chain combines TRBV21-1 with TRBJ1-2; TRBD1 is the table's D call, not checked against the DNA. TRBV21-1 is listed as a pseudogene. The CDR3 consists of 14 residues. CDR3 region: CASSNIPGPYGYTF. CDR3 bases: TGTGCCAGCAGCAACATTCCAGGCCCATATGGCTACACCTTC.

The chain recombines TRBV27 with TRBJ1-2; D may be TRBD1 (5 bases). Germline CDR1 and CDR2: MNHEY and SMNVEV (reference sequence). V lost 7 bases and J 4 bases, leaving 19 bases between the germline ends. The length of the CDR3 is 15 residues. The CDR3, as DNA: TGTGCCAGCACCATTTCGGCAGGGTCGGGCTATGGCTACACCTTC. Its translation is CASTISAGSGYGYTF.

The genes are TRBV7-3 and TRBJ2-4; 10 nucleotides match TRBD2. The CDR3 is 15 residues long. CDR1 and CDR2 from the germline V gene are SGHTA and FQGTGA. The ends lost 5 bases at V and 5 bases at J; junction bases unmatched: 6. The CDR3 sequence is CASSNQRGGENIQYF. The CDR3 DNA follows: TGTGCCAGCAGCAACCAGCGGGGGGGAGAAAACATTCAGTACTTC.

The chain has TRBV21-1 and TRBJ2-3; the table names TRBD1, a call not compared with the DNA. TRBV21-1 is a documented pseudogene. CDR3 size: 15 residues. In DNA form, the CDR3 reads TGTGCCAGCAGTCGACAGGTACCTAGCACAGATACGCAGTATTTT. Encoded protein: CASSRQVPSTDTQYF.

The chain employs TRBV9 and TRBJ2-7, with TRBD2 identical over 9 bases. There are 15 residues in the CDR3. The germline V gene has CDR1 SGDLS and CDR2 YYNGEE. The junction had 5 bases not matched to a gene; V was cut back by 0 bases and J by 4 bases. CDR3 residues: CASSVDGSGGYEQYF. The CDR3, as DNA: TGTGCCAGCAGCGTAGATGGTAGCGGGGGTTACGAGCAGTACTTC.